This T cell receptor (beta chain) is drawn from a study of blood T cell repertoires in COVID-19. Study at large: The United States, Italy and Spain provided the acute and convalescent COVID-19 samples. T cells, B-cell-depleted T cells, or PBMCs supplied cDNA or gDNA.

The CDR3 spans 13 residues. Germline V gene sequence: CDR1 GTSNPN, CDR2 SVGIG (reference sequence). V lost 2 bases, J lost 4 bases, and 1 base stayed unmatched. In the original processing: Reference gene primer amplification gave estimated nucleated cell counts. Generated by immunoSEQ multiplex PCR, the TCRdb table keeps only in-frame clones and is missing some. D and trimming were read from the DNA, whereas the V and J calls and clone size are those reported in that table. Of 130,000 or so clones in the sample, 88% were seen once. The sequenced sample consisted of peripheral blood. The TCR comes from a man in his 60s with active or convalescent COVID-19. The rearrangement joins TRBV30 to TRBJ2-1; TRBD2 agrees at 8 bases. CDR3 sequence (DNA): TGTGCCTGGAGTCGGGGGGGTTACAATGAGCAGTTCTTC. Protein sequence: CAWSRGGYNEQFF.